Below, 4 T cell receptor beta chains from the same sample are listed, as sequenced in a study of technical replicates of blood from four donors. Method: immunoSEQ multiplex PCR; TCRdb's copy keeps in-frame clones and lacks some. The table lists approximately 76,000 clones, 91% of them singletons. The sample consisted of T cells isolated from PBMCs. The receptors stem from a human donor in good health.

The CDR3 loop is CASSLVRGAQETQYF. The CDR3 nucleotides are TGTGCCAGCAGCTTAGTTAGGGGTGCACAAGAGACCCAGTACTTC. The chain carries TRBV7-2 and TRBJ2-5, with D tentatively TRBD1 (5 bases). Germline values: CDR1 SGHTA, CDR2 FQGNSA. Trimming cost V 1 base and J 2 bases, with 11 bases left between them. The CDR3 runs 15 residues.

In its sample, this clone was seen once. The chain's CDR3 is CASSLAVAGIGKLFF. As DNA, the CDR3 is TGTGCCAGCAGCTTGGCAGTAGCGGGCATCGGAAAACTGTTTTTT. The J gene is TRBJ1-4, the V gene TRBV5-8; D gene uncertain. The CDR3 consists of 15 residues. V gave up 0 bases and J gave up 10 bases, with 16 bases separating them. Germline loops: CDR1 SGHTS, CDR2 YDEGEE. Variable domain in full (rest from reference TRBV5-8 and TRBJ1-4): EAGVTQSPTHLIKTRGQQATLRCSPISGHTSVYWYQQALGLGLQFLLWYDEGEERNRGNFPPRFSGRQFPNYSSELNVNALELEDSALYLCASSLAVAGIGKLFFGSGTQLSVL.

This clone appeared once. The chain links TRBV28 to TRBJ2-3; D possibly corresponds to TRBD2 (6 bases). Trimming removed 5 bases at V and 1 base at J, with 16 bases between. The CDR3 consists of 16 residues. Per the germline V gene, CDR1 is MDHEN and CDR2 is SYDVKM. The CDR3 bases are TGTGCCAGCAGTCCCCGGAGGGGTTTGTGCACAGATACGCAGTATTTT. Translation: CASSPRRGLCTDTQYF.

The V gene is TRBV15, the J gene TRBJ1-5, with TRBD1 matching over 10 bases. The V gene's germline CDR1 is LNHNV and CDR2 YYDKDF (reference sequence). With V trimmed by 3 bases and J by 1 base, 12 bases remained unmatched. There are 19 residues in the CDR3. The CDR3 is CATSSPTGGKGRSNQPQHF. DNA for the CDR3: TGTGCCACCAGCAGCCCGACAGGGGGCAAAGGTAGGAGCAATCAGCCCCAGCATTTT.